This T cell receptor beta chain stems from a study of vaccination effects on CD4 cells after COVID-19. A word on this clone: Antigen specificity is unknown.

Clones were read by immunoSEQ multiplex PCR, and TCRdb kept only the in-frame ones, dropping some. The sample shows some 30,000 clones, roughly four fifths of them seen only once. The germline V and J ends were trimmed by 6 bases and 0 bases, with 14 bases remaining between them. This CDR3 is 15 amino acids long. The germline gives CDR1 SNHLY, CDR2 FYNNEI. Using viral peptide pools, the ViraFEST assay grew out antigen-specific CD4+ T cells prior to sequencing. CD4+ T cells were isolated after around 10 days of culture. All study participants received two doses of BNT162b2 or mRNA-1273 vaccine. Whole-study findings and limits: Vaccine- and infection-induced clones showed marked clonal contraction late following vaccination. There were few convalescent patients in the study and no early post-infection timepoints.

Sequenced material: CD4+ T cells from PBMCs cultured with HCoV-229E spike peptides, taken after COVID-19 vaccination. The TCR was taken from a human donor who received a COVID-19 vaccine. J is TRBJ2-5 and V is TRBV2; D is perhaps TRBD1 or TRBD2 (6 bases each). This chain's CDR3 is CASRSLGGYQETQYF. The CDR3 nucleotides read TGTGCCAGCAGAAGCCTGGGGGGCTACCAAGAGACCCAGTACTTC.